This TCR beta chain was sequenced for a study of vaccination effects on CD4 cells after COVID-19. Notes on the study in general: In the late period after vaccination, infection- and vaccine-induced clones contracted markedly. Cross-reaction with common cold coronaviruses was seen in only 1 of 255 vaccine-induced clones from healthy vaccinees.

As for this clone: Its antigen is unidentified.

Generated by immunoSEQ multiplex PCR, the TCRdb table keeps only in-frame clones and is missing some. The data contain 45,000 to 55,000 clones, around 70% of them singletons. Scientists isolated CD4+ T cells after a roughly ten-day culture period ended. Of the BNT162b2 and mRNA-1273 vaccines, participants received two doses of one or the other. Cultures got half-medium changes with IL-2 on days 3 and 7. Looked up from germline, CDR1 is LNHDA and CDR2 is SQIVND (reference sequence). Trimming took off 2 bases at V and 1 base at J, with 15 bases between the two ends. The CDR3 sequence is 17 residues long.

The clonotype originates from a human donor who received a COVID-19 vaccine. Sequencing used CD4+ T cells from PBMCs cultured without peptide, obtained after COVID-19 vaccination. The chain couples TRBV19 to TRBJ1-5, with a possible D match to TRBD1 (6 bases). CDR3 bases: TGTGCCAGTAGTATAAAAGGGACATGGGTGAGCAATCAGCCCCAGCATTTT. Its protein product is CASSIKGTWVSNQPQHF. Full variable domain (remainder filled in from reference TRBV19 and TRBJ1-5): DGGITQSPKYLFRKEGQNVTLSCEQNLNHDAMYWYRQDPGQGLRLIYYSQIVNDFQKGDIAEGYSVSREKKESFPLTVTSAQKNPTAFYLCASSIKGTWVSNQPQHFGDGTRLSIL.